Listed below are T cell receptor beta chains from one sample, sequenced in a study of T cell responses to AZD1222 COVID-19 vaccine. Using immunoSEQ multiplex PCR, the repertoire was profiled, and TCRdb retains in-frame clones only, with some absent. The profile shows about 130,000 clones, around 92% of them singletons. Specimen: peripheral blood, collected on day 0 of AZD1222 vaccination. These receptor sequences come from an adult in good health. CDR3s include the opening cysteine and the closing phenylalanine or tryptophan. The D gene is left open where the match is weak. Only some rows state a clone size, as once, few, many or a class for expanded clones.

size	J	V	D	DNA	CDR3
NA	TRBJ1-1	TRBV15	NA	TGTGCCACCAGCAGGGCAATGGACAGGAACACTGAAGCTTTCTTT	CATSRAMDRNTEAFF
NA	TRBJ2-1	TRBV5-4	NA	TGTGCCAGCAGCTTGGAACAGGCCCTCGCCTACAATGAGCAGTTCTTC	CASSLEQALAYNEQFF
NA	TRBJ2-1	TRBV18	TRBD2	TGTGCCAGCTCACCGGGACTAGCGGGTGGTGATGAGCAGTTCTTC	CASSPGLAGGDEQFF
NA	TRBJ1-5	TRBV6-1	NA	TGTGCCAGCAGTGAAAGTTTAATGGGAGGGAATCAACCCCAGCATTTT	CASSESLMGGNQPQHF
NA	TRBJ1-1	TRBV6-1	NA	TGTGCCAGCAGTGAAGCGTCCACTCGGCCCAACACTGAAGCTTTCTTT	CASSEASTRPNTEAFF
NA	TRBJ2-7	TRBV28	NA	TGTGCCAGCAGTTTCCCCAGGGGGGACCAGTACTTC	CASSFPRGDQYF
NA	TRBJ2-4	TRBV5-3	NA	TGTGCCAGAAGCTCCCAGGCGGATCCCCAAAAAAACATTCAGTACTTC	CARSSQADPQKNIQYF
NA	TRBJ1-2	TRBV5-1	TRBD1	TGCGCCAGCAGCTTGGGAGGGGGCCCTGGGGGCTACACCTTC	CASSLGGGPGGYTF
NA	TRBJ2-5	TRBV19	NA	TGTGCCAGTACCCTAGGAGTGGAGACCCAGTACTTC	CASTLGVETQYF
NA	TRBJ2-2	TRBV6-5	NA	TGTGCCAGCAGCACAGAGGGGTCCAACACCGGGGAGCTGTTTTTT	CASSTEGSNTGELFF
few	TRBJ2-3	TRBV5-6	NA	TGTGCCAGCGGAATGGGGTATACGCAGTATTTT	CASGMGYTQYF
NA	TRBJ2-3	TRBV7-7	TRBD1	TGTGCTAGCAGTACAGGGGTGGGTGGCACAGATACGCAGTATTTT	CASSTGVGGTDTQYF
NA	TRBJ2-1	TRBV7-3	NA	TGTGCCAGCAGCTTGGGACTGGGGGTCGACAATGAGCAGTTCTTC	CASSLGLGVDNEQFF
once	TRBJ2-6	TRBV6-5	NA	TGTGCCAGCGGTCTCGGCGTCCTGACTTTC	CASGLGVLTF
NA	TRBJ2-2	TRBV10-3	TRBD2	TGTGCCATCAGTGATATGGCTAGCGGGGGGGCCGGGGAGCTGTTTTTT	CAISDMASGGAGELFF
NA	TRBJ2-7	TRBV7-2	TRBD1	TGTGCCAGCAGCTACCAGGGGGCAAGCGAGCAGTACTTC	CASSYQGASEQYF
NA	TRBJ2-1	TRBV14	TRBD2	TGTGCCAGCAGCCAAGTGCGGCTAGCGGGAGGGATCCAGTTCTTC	CASSQVRLAGGIQFF
NA	TRBJ2-1	TRBV6-2/TRBV6-3	TRBD2	TGTGCCAGCAGTTACTCGAATAGCGGGAGACGGGATGAGCAGTTCTTC	CASSYSNSGRRDEQFF
NA	TRBJ1-1	TRBV9	NA	TGTGCCAGCAGCGCCGCAGTGAACACTGAAGCTTTCTTT	CASSAAVNTEAFF
NA	TRBJ1-5	TRBV20-1	NA	TGCAGCGCTGCCGGGAATCAGCCCCAGCATTTT	CSAAGNQPQHF
NA	TRBJ2-1	TRBV11-2	NA	TGTGCCAGCAGCTTAGATTGGTTACCACCATTGCACATTGTGCAGTTCTTC	CASSLDWLPPLHIVQFF
NA	TRBJ2-1	TRBV9	TRBD2	TGTGCCAGCAGCGGACTAGCGGGAGTGGTTGAGCAGTTCTTC	CASSGLAGVVEQFF
NA	TRBJ1-2	TRBV6-5	NA	TGTGCCAGCACCATTTCCGCCATAACTAACTATGGCTACACCTTC	CASTISAITNYGYTF
NA	TRBJ1-6	TRBV28	NA	TGTGCCAGCAGCCCAAGAGGGGAAGTAGGATCACCCCTCCACTTT	CASSPRGEVGSPLHF
once	TRBJ1-1	TRBV28	NA	TGTGCCAGCAGTTTACGGATGGCAGGAGGCACTGAAGCTTTCTTT	CASSLRMAGGTEAFF
NA	TRBJ1-1	TRBV28	NA	TGTGCCAGCAGTTTAGGAGCTGAAGCTTTCTTT	CASSLGAEAFF
NA	TRBJ2-1	TRBV5-1	TRBD2	TGCGCCAGCAGCCTAGCGGGAAGCTCCTACAATGAGCAGTTCTTC	CASSLAGSSYNEQFF
NA	TRBJ2-7	TRBV18	TRBD1	TGTGCCAGCTCACCAGGACAGGCGAGGGAGCAGTACTTC	CASSPGQAREQYF
NA	TRBJ2-5	TRBV11-2	NA	TGTGCCAGCAGCTTATCCGACCAAGAGACCCAGTACTTC	CASSLSDQETQYF
once	TRBJ2-5	TRBV2	NA	TGTGCCAGCAGTGTAGACCGATTTCAAGAGACCCAGTACTTC	CASSVDRFQETQYF
NA	TRBJ1-4	TRBV4-3	NA	TGCGCCAGCAGCCAAGATGGGGCAACTAATGAAAAACTGTTTTTT	CASSQDGATNEKLFF
NA	TRBJ1-6	TRBV6-5	TRBD1	TGTGCCAGCAGGACGACAGGGTCTAATTCACCCCTCCACTTT	CASRTTGSNSPLHF
NA	TRBJ1-3	TRBV2	NA	TGTGCCAGCAGTTACTCAGGGACGGGAAACACCATATATTTT	CASSYSGTGNTIYF
NA	TRBJ2-3	TRBV28	NA	TGTGCCAGCAGTACCCGTTTTGCAGGGCCTAGCACAGATACGCAGTATTTT	CASSTRFAGPSTDTQYF
NA	TRBJ2-1	TRBV6-5	TRBD2	TGTGCCAGCTTTGGGGGGGGAGGCTCCTACAATGAGCAGTTCTTC	CASFGGGGSYNEQFF
NA	TRBJ2-7	TRBV29-1	NA	TGCAGCGTTGAGGTGAGCTCCTACGAGCAGTACTTC	CSVEVSSYEQYF
NA	TRBJ1-2	TRBV28	NA	TGTGCCAGCAGTTTTTCAGGGAGCGGCTACACCTTC	CASSFSGSGYTF
NA	TRBJ1-4	TRBV2	NA	TGTGCCAGCGGACCCACGGGAGCAACTAATGAAAAACTGTTTTTT	CASGPTGATNEKLFF
NA	TRBJ2-1	TRBV6-5	TRBD2	TGTGCCAGCAGTTACGGAGCGGGGGGAAAAAATGAGCAGTTCTTC	CASSYGAGGKNEQFF
NA	TRBJ2-7	TRBV30	NA	TGTGCCTGGAACTACGAGAGCGGCTTCTACGAGCAGTACTTC	CAWNYESGFYEQYF